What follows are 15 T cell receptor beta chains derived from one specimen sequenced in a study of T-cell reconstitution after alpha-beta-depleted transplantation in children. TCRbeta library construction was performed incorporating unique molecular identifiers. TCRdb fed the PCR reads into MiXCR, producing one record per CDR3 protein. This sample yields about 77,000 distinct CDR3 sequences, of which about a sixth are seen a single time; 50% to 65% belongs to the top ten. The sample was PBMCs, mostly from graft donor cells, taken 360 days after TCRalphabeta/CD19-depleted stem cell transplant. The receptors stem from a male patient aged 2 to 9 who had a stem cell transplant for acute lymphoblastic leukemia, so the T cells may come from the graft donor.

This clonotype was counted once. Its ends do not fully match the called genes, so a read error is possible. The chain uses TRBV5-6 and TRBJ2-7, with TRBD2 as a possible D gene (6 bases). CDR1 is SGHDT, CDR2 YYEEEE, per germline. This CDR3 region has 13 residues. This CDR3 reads CAISPGGRGEQYF. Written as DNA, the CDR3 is TGTGCCATCAGCCCCGGTGGGCGGGGCGAGCAGTACTTC.

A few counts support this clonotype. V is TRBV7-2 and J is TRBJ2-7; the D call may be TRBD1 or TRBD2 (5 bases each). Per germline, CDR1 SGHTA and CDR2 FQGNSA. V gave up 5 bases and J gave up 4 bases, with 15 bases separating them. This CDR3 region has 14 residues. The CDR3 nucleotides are TGTGCCAGCAGCAGGGACGGGGTGAGATACGAGCAGTACTTC. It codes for CASSRDGVRYEQYF.

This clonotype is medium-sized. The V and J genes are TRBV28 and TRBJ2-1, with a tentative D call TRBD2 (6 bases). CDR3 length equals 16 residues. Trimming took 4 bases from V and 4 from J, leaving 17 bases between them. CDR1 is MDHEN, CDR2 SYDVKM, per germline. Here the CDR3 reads CASSYLLAPLYNEQFF. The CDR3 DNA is TGTGCCAGCAGTTATCTTCTAGCGCCTTTATACAATGAGCAGTTCTTC.

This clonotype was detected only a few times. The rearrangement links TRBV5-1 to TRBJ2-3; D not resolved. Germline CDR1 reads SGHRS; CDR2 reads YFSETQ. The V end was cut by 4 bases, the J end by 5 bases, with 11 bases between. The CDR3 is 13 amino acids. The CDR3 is CASSPMAIDTQYF. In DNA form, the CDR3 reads TGCGCCAGCAGCCCTATGGCCATAGATACGCAGTATTTT.

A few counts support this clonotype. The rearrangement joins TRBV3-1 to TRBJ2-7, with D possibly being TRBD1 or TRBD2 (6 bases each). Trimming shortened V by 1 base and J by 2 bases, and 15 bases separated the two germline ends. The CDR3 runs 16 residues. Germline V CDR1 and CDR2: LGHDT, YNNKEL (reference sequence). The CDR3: CASSQGQAEGAYEQYF. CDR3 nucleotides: TGTGCCAGCAGCCAAGGCCAGGCGGAGGGGGCCTACGAGCAGTACTTC.

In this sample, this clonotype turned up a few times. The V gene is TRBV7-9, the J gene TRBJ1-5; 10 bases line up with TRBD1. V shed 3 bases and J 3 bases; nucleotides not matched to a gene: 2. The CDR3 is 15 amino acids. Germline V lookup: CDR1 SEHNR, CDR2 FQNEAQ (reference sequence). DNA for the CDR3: TGTGCCAGCAGCTTGACAGGGGGCTACAATCAGCCCCAGCATTTT. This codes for CASSLTGGYNQPQHF.

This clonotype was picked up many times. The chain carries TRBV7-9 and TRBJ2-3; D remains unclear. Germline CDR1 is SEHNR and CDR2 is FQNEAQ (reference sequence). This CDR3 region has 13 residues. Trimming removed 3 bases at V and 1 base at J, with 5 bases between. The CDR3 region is CASSFLGTDTQYF. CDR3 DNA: TGTGCCAGCAGCTTCCTCGGCACAGATACGCAGTATTTT.

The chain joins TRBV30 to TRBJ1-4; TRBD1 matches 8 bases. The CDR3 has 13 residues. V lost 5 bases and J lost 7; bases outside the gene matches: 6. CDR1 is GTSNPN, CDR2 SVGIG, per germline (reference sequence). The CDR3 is CAWGQGAGEKLFF. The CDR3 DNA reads TGTGCCTGGGGCCAGGGGGCCGGTGAAAAACTGTTTTTT.

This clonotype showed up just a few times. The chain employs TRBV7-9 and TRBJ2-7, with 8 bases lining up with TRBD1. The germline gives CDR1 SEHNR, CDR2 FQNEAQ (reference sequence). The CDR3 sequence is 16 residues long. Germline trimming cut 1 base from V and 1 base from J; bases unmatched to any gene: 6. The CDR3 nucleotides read TGTGCCAGCAGCTTAGAGAGACAGGGGAGGTCCTACGAGCAGTACTTC. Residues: CASSLERQGRSYEQYF.

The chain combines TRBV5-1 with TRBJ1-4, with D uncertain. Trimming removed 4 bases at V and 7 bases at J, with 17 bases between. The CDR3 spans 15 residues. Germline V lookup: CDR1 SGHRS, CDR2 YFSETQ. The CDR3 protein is CASSPGSRSSEKLFF. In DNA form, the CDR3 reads TGCGCCAGCAGCCCTGGATCGAGAAGTAGTGAAAAACTGTTTTTT.

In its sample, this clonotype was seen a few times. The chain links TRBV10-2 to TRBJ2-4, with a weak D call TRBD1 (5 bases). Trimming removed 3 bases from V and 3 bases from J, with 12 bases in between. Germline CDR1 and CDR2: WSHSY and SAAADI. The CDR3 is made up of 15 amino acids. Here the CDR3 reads CASSESDSLKNIQYF. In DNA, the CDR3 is TGCGCCAGCAGTGAATCTGACAGCCTCAAAAACATTCAGTACTTC.

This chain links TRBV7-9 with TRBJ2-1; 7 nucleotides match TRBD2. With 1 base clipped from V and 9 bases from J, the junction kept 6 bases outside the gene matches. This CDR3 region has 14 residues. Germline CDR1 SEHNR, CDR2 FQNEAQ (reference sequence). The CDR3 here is CASSLDFTGGEQFF. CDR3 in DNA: TGTGCCAGCAGCTTAGACTTTACGGGAGGTGAGCAGTTCTTC.

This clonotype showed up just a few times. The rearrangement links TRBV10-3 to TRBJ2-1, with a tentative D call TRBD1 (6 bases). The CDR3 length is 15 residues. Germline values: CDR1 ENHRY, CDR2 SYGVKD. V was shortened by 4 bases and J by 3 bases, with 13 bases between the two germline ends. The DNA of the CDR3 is TGTGCCATCAGTGCCACAGGGTCCATCTACAATGAGCAGTTCTTC. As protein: CAISATGSIYNEQFF.

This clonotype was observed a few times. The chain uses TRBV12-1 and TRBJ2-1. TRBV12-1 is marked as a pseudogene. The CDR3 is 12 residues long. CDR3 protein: CLPGNPYNEQFF. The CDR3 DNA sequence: TGTTTACCAGGGAACCCCTACAATGAGCAGTTCTTC.

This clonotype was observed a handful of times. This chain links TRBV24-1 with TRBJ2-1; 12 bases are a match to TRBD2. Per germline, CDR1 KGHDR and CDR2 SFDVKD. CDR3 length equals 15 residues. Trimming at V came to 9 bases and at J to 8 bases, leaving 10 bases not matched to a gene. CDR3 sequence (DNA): TGTGCCACCGAGAAAGCTAGCGGGAGGGTTGATGAGCAGTTCTTC. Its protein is CATEKASGRVDEQFF.